The T cell receptor (beta chain) described here comes from a study of T cell responses to AZD1222 COVID-19 vaccine. Sequencing was performed with immunoSEQ multiplex PCR; in TCRdb, only in-frame clones are kept and a portion is missing. Of 130,000 or so clones in the sample, 85% to 95% were seen once. This CDR3 region has 15 residues. CDR1 is KGHSH, CDR2 LQKENI, per germline. V lost 4 bases and J 4 bases, leaving 16 bases between the germline ends. The origin of this receptor is an adult in good health. This chain uses TRBV18 with TRBJ1-2; D remains ambiguous. The source material was peripheral blood, sampled on day 0 of MenACWY control vaccination. In DNA form, the CDR3 reads TGTGCCAGCTCACGCGATAGGGAGGGAATCTATGGCTACACCTTC. Its protein is CASSRDREGIYGYTF.